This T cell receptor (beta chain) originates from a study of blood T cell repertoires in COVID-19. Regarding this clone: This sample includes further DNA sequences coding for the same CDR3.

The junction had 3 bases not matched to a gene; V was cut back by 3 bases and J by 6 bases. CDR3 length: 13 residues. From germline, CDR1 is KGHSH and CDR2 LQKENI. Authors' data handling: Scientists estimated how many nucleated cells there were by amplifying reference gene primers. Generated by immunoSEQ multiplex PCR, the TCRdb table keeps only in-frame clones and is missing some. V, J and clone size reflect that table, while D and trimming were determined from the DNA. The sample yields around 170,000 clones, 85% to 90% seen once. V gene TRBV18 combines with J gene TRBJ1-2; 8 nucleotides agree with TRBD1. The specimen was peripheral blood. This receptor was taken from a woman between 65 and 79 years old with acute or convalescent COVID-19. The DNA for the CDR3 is TGTGCCAGCTCACCGGGACAGGTTGATGGCTACACCTTC. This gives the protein CASSPGQVDGYTF.